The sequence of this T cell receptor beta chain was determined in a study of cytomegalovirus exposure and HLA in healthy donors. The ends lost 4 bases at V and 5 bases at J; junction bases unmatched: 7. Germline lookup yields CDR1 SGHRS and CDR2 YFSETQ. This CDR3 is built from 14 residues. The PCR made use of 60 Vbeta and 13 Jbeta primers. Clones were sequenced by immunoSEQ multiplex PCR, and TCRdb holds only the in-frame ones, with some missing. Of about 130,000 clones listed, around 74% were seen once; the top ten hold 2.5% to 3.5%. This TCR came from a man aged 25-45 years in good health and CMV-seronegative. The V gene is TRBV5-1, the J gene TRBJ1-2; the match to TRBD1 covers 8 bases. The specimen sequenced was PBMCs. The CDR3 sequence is CASSNPGQEYGYTF. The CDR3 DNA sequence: TGCGCCAGCAGCAATCCGGGACAGGAGTATGGCTACACCTTC.